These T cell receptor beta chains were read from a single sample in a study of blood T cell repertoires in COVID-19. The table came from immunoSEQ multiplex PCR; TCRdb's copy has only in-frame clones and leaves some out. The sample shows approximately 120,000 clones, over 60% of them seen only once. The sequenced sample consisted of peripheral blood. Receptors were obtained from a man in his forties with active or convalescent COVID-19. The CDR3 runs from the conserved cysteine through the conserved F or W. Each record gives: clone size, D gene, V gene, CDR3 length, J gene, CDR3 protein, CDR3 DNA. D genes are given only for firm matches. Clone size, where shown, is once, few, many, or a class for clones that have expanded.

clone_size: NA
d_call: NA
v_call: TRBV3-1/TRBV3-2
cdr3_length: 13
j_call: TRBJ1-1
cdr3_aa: CASSQGSVTEAFF
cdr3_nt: TGTGCCAGCAGCCAAGGATCGGTGACTGAAGCTTTCTTT

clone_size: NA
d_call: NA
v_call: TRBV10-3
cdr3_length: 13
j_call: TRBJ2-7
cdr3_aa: CAISELQNYEQYF
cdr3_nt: TGTGCCATCAGTGAGTTACAGAACTACGAGCAGTACTTC

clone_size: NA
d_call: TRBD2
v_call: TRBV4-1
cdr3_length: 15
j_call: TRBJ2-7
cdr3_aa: CASSQDQRGYYEQYF
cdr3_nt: TGCGCCAGCAGCCAAGACCAGCGGGGGTATTACGAGCAGTACTTC

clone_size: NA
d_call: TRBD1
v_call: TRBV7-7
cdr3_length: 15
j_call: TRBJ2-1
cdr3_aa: CASSQGQGPYNEQFF
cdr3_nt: TGTGCCAGCAGCCAGGGACAGGGCCCCTACAATGAGCAGTTCTTC

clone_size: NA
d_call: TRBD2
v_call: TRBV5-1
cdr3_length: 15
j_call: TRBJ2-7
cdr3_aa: CASSPGLAGSYEQYF
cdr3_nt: TGCGCCAGCAGCCCGGGACTAGCGGGATCCTACGAGCAGTACTTC

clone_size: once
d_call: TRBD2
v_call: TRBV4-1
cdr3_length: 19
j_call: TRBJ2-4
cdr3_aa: CASTPGLAGEPMAKNIQYF
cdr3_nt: TGCGCCAGCACTCCCGGTCTAGCGGGAGAGCCGATGGCCAAAAACATTCAGTACTTC

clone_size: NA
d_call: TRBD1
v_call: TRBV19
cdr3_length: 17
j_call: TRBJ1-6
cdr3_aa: CASSIRQGSSYNSPLHF
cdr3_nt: TGTGCCAGTAGTATCAGACAGGGGAGCTCCTATAATTCACCCCTCCACTTT

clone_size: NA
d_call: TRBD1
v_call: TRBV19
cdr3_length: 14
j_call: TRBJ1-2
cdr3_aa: CASTNGDRVNGYTF
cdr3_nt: TGTGCCAGTACCAACGGGGACAGGGTTAATGGCTACACCTTC

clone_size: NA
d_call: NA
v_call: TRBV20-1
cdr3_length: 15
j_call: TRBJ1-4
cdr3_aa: CSASTPGQHNEKLFF
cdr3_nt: TGCAGTGCTAGTACGCCAGGACAGCATAATGAAAAACTGTTTTTT

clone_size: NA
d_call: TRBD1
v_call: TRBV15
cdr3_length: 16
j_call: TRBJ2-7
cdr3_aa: CATSRGPGQGLYEQYF
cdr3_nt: TGTGCCACCAGCAGAGGCCCGGGACAGGGGCTCTACGAGCAGTACTTC

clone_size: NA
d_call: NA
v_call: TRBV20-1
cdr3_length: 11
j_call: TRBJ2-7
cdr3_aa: CSAVSGHEQYF
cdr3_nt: TGCAGTGCGGTAAGCGGCCACGAGCAGTACTTC

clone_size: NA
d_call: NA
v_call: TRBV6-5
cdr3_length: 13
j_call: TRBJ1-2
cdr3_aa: CASSRTGIWGYTF
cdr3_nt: TGTGCCAGCAGCAGAACAGGGATCTGGGGCTACACCTTC

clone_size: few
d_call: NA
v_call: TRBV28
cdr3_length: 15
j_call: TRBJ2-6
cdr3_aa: CASSLGPAGANVLTF
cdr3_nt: TGTGCCAGCAGTTTAGGGCCAGCTGGGGCCAACGTCCTGACTTTC

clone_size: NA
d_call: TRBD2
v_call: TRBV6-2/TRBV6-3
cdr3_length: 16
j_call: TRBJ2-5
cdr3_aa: CASSYGAGGPKETQYF
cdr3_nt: TGTGCCAGCAGTTATGGGGCGGGAGGACCAAAAGAGACCCAGTACTTC

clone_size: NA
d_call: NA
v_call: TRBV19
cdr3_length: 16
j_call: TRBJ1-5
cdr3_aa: CASSIGARGNNQPQHF
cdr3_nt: TGTGCCAGTAGTATCGGTGCCAGGGGAAACAATCAGCCCCAGCATTTT

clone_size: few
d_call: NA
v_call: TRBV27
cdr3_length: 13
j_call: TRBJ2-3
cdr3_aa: CASSSQSKHTQYF
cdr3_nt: TGTGCCAGCAGTTCACAATCCAAACATACGCAGTATTTT

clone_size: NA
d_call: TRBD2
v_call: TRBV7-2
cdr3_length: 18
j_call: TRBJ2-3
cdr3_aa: CASSPGVAGVFGTDTQYF
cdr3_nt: TGTGCCAGCAGCCCCGGGGTAGCGGGGGTCTTCGGCACAGATACGCAGTATTTT

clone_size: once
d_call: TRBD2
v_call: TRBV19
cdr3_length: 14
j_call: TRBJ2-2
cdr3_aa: CASRTSSGGGELFF
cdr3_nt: TGTGCCAGTCGGACTAGCTCTGGAGGCGGGGAGCTGTTTTTT

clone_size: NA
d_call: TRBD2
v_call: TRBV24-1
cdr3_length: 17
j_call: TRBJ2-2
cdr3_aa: CATSAFGLAGVSGELFF
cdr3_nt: TGTGCCACCAGTGCCTTTGGGCTAGCGGGAGTATCCGGGGAGCTGTTTTTT

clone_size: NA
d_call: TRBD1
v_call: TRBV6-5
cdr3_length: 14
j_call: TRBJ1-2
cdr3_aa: CASSSSRQGYGYTF
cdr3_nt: TGTGCCAGCAGTTCTTCCCGACAGGGGTATGGCTACACCTTC

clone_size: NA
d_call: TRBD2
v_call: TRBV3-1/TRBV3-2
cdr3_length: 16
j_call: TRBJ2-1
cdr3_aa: CASSPLSGSGYNEQFF
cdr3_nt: TGTGCCAGCAGCCCCCTTAGCGGGAGTGGCTACAATGAGCAGTTCTTC

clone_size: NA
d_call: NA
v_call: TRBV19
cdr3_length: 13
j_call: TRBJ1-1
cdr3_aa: CASSLAGTTEAFF
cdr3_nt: TGTGCCAGTAGCCTGGCGGGGACGACTGAAGCTTTCTTT

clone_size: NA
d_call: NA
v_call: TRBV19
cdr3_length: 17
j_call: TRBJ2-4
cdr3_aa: CASSIGAGRGAKNIQYF
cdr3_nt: TGTGCCAGTAGTATAGGCGCAGGGAGGGGGGCCAAAAACATTCAGTACTTC

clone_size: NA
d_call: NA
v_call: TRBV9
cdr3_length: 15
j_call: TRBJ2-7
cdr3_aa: CASSVGFSSSYEQYF
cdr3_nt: TGTGCCAGCAGCGTAGGTTTCTCTAGCTCCTACGAGCAGTACTTC

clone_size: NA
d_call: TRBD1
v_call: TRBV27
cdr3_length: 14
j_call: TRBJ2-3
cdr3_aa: CASSFQGAADTQYF
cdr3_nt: TGTGCCAGCAGTTTCCAGGGGGCGGCAGATACGCAGTATTTT

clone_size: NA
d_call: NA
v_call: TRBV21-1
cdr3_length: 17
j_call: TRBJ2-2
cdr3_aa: CASSPKRRRENTGELFF
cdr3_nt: TGTGCCAGCAGCCCCAAGAGGAGGCGGGAGAACACCGGGGAGCTGTTTTTT

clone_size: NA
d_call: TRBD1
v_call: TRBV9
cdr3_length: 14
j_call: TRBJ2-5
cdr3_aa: CASSLTGKQETQYF
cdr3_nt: TGTGCCAGCAGCCTGACAGGGAAGCAAGAGACCCAGTACTTC

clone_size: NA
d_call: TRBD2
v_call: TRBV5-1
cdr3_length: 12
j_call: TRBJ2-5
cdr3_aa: CARVRGTSPQYF
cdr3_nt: TGCGCCAGAGTAAGAGGGACTAGCCCCCAGTACTTC

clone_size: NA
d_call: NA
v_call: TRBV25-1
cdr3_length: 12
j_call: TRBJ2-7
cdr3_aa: CASSVQGYEQYF
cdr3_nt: TGTGCCAGCAGTGTACAGGGCTACGAGCAGTACTTC

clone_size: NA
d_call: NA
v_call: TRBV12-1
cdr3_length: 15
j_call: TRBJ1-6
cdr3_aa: CASSFGGIWNSPLHF
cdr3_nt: TGTGCCAGCAGCTTTGGAGGGATTTGGAATTCACCCCTCCACTTT

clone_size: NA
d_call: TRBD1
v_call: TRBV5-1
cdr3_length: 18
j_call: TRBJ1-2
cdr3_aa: CASSNGGTGIRISGGYTF
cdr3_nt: TGCGCCAGCAGCAACGGTGGGACAGGGATAAGGATTTCGGGTGGCTACACCTTC

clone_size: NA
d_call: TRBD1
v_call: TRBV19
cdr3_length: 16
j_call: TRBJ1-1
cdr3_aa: CASSVGTGAGGTEAFF
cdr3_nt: TGTGCCAGTAGTGTAGGGACAGGGGCCGGGGGAACTGAAGCTTTCTTT

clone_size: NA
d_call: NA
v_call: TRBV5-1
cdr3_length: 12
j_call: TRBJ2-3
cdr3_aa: CASSPNTDTQYF
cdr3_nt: TGCGCCAGCAGCCCTAACACAGATACGCAGTATTTT

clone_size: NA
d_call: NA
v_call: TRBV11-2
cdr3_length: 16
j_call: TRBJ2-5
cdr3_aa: CASSPNPGAHQETQYF
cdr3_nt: TGTGCCAGCAGCCCCAATCCCGGAGCGCACCAAGAGACCCAGTACTTC

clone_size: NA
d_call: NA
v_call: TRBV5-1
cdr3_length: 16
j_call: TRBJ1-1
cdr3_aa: CASSLVGGAGDTEAFF
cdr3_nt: TGCGCCAGCAGCTTGGTTGGGGGGGCTGGTGACACTGAAGCTTTCTTT

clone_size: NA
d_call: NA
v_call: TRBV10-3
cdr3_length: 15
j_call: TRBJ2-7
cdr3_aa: CAISESRPGSGEQYF
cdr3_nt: TGTGCCATCAGTGAGTCCCGCCCGGGATCGGGCGAGCAGTACTTC

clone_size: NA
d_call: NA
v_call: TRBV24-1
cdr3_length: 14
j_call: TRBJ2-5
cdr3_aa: CATSDFGAGETQYF
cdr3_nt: TGTGCCACCAGTGATTTCGGAGCCGGGGAGACCCAGTACTTC

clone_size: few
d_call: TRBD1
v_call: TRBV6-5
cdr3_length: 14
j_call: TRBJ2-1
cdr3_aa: CASKPGQGGNEQFF
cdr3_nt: TGTGCCAGCAAGCCGGGACAGGGTGGTAATGAGCAGTTCTTC

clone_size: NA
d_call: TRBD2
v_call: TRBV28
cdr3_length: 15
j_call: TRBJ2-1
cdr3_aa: CASSGSGAVYNEQFF
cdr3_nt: TGTGCCAGCAGTGGTAGCGGGGCGGTCTACAATGAGCAGTTCTTC

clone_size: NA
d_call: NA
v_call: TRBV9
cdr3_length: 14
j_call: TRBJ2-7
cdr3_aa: CASSVGESSYEQYF
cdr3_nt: TGTGCCAGCAGCGTAGGGGAGAGCTCCTACGAGCAGTACTTC

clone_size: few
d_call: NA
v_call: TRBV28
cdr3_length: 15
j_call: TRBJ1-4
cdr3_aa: CASSPPRGGEEKLFF
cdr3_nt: TGTGCCAGCAGTCCACCACGGGGGGGTGAGGAAAAACTGTTTTTT

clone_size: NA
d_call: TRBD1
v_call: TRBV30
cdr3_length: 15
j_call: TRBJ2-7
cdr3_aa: CAWKGTGTGSNEQYF
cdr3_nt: TGTGCCTGGAAGGGAACCGGGACAGGGTCAAACGAGCAGTACTTC

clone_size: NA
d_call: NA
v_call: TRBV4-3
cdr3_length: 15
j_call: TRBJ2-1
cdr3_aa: CASSQVYSSYNEQFF
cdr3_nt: TGCGCCAGCAGCCAAGTTTATTCCTCCTACAATGAGCAGTTCTTC

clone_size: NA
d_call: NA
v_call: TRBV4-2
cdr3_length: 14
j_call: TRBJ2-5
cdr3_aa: CASSQEEGPETQYF
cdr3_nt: TGTGCCAGCAGCCAAGAGGAGGGGCCGGAGACCCAGTACTTC

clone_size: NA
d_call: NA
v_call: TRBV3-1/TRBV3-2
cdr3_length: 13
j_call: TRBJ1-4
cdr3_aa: CASSSREFEKLFF
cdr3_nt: TGTGCCAGCAGCTCCAGGGAATTTGAAAAACTGTTTTTT

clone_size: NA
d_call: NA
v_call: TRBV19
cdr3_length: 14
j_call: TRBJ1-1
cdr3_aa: CASSIKQGSTEAFF
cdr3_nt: TGTGCCAGTAGTATTAAGCAGGGATCTACTGAAGCTTTCTTT

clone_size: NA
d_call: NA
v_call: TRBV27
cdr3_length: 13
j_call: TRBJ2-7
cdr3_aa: CASSLNPGGEQYF
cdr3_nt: TGTGCCAGCAGTTTAAACCCAGGTGGCGAGCAGTACTTC

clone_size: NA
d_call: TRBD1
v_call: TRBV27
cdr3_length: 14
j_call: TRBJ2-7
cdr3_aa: CASSFSQGSHEQYF
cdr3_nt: TGTGCCAGCAGTTTTTCACAGGGGAGCCACGAGCAGTACTTC

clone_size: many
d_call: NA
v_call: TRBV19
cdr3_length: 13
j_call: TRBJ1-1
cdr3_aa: CASSTQLNTEAFF
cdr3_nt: TGTGCCAGTAGTACCCAGTTGAACACTGAAGCTTTCTTT

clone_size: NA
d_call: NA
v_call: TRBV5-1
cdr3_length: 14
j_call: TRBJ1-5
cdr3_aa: CASSLVVGEQPQHF
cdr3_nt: TGCGCCAGCAGCCTGGTCGTTGGGGAGCAGCCCCAGCATTTT

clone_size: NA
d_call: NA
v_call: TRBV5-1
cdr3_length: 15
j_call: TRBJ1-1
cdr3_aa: CASSLRGSVSTEAFF
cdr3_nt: TGCGCCAGCAGCTTGCGAGGGAGTGTTAGTACTGAAGCTTTCTTT

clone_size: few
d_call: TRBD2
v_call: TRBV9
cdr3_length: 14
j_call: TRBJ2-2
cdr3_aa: CASSRLAVTGELFF
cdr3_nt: TGTGCCAGCAGCAGACTAGCGGTCACCGGGGAGCTGTTTTTT

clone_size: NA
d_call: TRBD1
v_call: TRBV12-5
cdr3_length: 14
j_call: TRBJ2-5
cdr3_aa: CATKGQPHQETQYF
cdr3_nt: TGTGCTACTAAGGGACAGCCGCACCAAGAGACCCAGTACTTC

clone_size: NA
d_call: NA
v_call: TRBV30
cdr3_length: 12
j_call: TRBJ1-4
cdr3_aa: CAWSVGTEKLFF
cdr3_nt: TGTGCCTGGAGTGTTGGGACAGAAAAACTGTTTTTT